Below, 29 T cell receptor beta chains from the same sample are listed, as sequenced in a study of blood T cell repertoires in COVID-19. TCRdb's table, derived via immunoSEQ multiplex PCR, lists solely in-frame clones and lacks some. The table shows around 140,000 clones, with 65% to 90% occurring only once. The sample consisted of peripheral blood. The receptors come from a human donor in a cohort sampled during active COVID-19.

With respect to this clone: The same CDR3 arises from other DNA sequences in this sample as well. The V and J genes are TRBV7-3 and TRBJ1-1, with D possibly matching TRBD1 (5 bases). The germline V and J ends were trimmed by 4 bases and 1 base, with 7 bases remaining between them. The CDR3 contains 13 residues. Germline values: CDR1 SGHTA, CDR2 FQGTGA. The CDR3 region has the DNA TGTGCCAGCAGCTACGGGGGGAACACTGAAGCTTTCTTT. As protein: CASSYGGNTEAFF.

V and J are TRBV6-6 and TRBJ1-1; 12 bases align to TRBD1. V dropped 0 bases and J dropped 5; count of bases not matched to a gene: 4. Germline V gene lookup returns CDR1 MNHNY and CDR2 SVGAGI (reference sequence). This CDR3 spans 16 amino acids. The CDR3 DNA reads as TGTGCCAGCAGTTACTCGGGACAGGGGGCGAGGACTGAAGCTTTCTTT. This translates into CASSYSGQGARTEAFF.

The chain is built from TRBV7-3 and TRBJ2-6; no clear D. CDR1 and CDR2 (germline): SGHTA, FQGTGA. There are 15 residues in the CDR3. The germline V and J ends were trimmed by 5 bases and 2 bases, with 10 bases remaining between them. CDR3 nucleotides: TGTGCCAGCAGCGCAACGGCGGCTGGGGCCAACGTCCTGACTTTC. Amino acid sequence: CASSATAAGANVLTF.

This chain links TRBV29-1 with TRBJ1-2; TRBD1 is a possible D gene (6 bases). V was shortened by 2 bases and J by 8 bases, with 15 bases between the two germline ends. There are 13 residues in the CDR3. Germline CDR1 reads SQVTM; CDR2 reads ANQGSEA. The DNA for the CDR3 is TGCAGCGTTGAAAATTTGGGGGCGAAGGGCTACACCTTC. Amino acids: CSVENLGAKGYTF.

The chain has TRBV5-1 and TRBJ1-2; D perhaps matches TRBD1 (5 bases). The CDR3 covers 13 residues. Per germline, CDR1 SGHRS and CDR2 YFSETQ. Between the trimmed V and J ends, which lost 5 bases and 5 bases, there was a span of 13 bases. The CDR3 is CASRADSGYGYTF. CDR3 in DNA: TGCGCCAGCAGGGCCGACAGTGGATATGGCTACACCTTC.

CDR3 nucleotide sequence: TGTGCCAGCAGTGAACTTAGAAACGAGCAGTACTTC. It translates to CASSELRNEQYF. V gene TRBV28 combines with J gene TRBJ2-7; D not certain. The CDR3 runs 12 residues. Trimming took 5 bases from V and 5 from J, leaving 10 bases between them. CDR1 is MDHEN, CDR2 SYDVKM, per germline.

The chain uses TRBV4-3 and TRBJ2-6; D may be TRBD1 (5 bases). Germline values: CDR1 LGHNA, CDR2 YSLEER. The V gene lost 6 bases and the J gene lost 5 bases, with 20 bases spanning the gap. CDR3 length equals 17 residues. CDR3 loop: CASSLAVESGWANVLTF. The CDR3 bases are TGCGCCAGCAGTCTTGCGGTCGAGTCAGGGTGGGCCAACGTCCTGACTTTC.

Here the CDR3 DNA reads TGCGCCAGCAGCTCCCTAGCGGGAGCAAATGGTAATGAGCAGTTCTTC. This encodes CASSSLAGANGNEQFF. This sequence joins TRBV5-1 and TRBJ2-1; 10 bases agree with TRBD2. The CDR3 runs 16 residues. Germline V lookup: CDR1 SGHRS, CDR2 YFSETQ. The J segment lost 7 bases and the V segment lost 3 bases, leaving 10 bases of the junction unmatched. Supplemented by reference TRBV5-1 and TRBJ2-1, the full variable domain reads KAGVTQTPRYLIKTRGQQVTLSCSPISGHRSVSWYQQTPGQGLQFLFEYFSETQRNKGNFPGRFSGRQFSNSRSEMNVSTLELGDSALYLCASSSLAGANGNEQFFGPGTRLTVL.

The CDR3 DNA reads TGTGCCAGCAGTTTCGGACAGGCCACGGGTCCCCAGCATTTT. It codes for CASSFGQATGPQHF. V and J are TRBV28 and TRBJ1-5, with TRBD1 identical over 7 bases. Germline trimming cut 3 bases from V and 10 bases from J; bases unmatched to any gene: 9. Germline CDR1 is MDHEN and CDR2 is SYDVKM. The CDR3 loop spans 14 amino acids.

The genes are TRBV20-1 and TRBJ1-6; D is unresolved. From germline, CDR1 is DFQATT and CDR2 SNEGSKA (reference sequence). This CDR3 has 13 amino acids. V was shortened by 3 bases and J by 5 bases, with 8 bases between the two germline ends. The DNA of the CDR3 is TGCAGTGCTAGTCCTGACAATAATTCACCCCTCCACTTT. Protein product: CSASPDNNSPLHF.

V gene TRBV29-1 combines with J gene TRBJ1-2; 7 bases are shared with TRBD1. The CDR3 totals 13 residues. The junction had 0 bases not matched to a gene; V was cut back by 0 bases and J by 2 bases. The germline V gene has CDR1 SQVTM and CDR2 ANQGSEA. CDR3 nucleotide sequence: TGCAGCGTTGAAGAGGACAGGAACTATGGCTACACCTTC. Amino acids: CSVEEDRNYGYTF.

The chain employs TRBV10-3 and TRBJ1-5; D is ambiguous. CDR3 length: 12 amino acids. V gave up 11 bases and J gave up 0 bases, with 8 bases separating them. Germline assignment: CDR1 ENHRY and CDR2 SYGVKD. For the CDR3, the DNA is TGTGCCGCCGGGTATAGCAATCAGCCCCAGCATTTT. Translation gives CAAGYSNQPQHF.

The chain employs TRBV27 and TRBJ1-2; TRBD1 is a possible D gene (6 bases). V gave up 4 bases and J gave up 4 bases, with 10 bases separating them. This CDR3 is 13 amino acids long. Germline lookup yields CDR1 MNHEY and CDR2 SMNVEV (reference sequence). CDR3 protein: CASSSRGIYGYTF. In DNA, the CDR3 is TGTGCCAGCAGTTCAAGGGGGATCTATGGCTACACCTTC.

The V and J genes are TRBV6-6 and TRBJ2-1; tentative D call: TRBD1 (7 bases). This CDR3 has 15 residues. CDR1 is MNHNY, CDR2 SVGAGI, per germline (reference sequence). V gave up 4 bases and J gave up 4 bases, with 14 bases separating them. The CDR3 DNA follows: TGTGCCAGCAGTTCTCAGGGGGGAAAATACAATGAGCAGTTCTTC. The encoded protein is CASSSQGGKYNEQFF.

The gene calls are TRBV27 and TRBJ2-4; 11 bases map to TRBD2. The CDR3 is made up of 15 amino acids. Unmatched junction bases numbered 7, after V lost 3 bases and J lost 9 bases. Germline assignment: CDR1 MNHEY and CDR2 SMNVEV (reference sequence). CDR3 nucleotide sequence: TGTGCCAGCAGTTTCCGTAGCGGGAGGGCCACCATTCAGTACTTC. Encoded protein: CASSFRSGRATIQYF.

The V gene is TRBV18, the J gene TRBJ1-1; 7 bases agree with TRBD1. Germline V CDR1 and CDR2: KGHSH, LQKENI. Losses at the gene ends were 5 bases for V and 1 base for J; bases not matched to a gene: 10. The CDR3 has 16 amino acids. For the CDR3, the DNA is TGTGCCAGCTCAGCCACAGGGGCCGCCTCGAACACTGAAGCTTTCTTT. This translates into CASSATGAASNTEAFF.

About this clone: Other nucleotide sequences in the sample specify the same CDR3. CDR3 bases: TGTGCCAGCAGTCTTGACCGAGGCCAAGAGACCCAGTACTTC. Translated: CASSLDRGQETQYF. The chain is built from TRBV6-2 or TRBV6-3 and TRBJ2-5; D uncertain. CDR3 length equals 14 residues. Germline V lookup: CDR1 MNHEY, CDR2 SVGEGT. V was cut by 5 bases and J by 1 base, with 11 bases left in between.

CDR3 loop: CASSLYGRGYDEQFF. The CDR3 region has the DNA TGTGCCAGCAGCTTATACGGGAGGGGGTACGATGAGCAGTTCTTC. This chain joins TRBV7-2 and TRBJ2-1; 8 bases line up with TRBD2. The CDR3 is 15 amino acids. Germline lookup yields CDR1 SGHTA and CDR2 FQGNSA. V shed 2 bases and J 8 bases; nucleotides not matched to a gene: 8.

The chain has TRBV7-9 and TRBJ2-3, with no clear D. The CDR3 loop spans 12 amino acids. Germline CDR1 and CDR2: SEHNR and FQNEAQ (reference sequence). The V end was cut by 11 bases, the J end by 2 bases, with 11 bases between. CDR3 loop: CAARGATDTQYF. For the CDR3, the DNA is TGTGCCGCCCGCGGCGCCACAGATACGCAGTATTTT. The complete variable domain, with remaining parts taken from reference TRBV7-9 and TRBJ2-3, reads DTGVSQNPRHKITKRGQNVTFRCDPISEHNRLYWYRQTLGQGPEFLTYFQNEAQLEKSRLLSDRFSAERPKGSFSTLEIQRTEQGDSAMYLCAARGATDTQYFGPGTRLTVL.

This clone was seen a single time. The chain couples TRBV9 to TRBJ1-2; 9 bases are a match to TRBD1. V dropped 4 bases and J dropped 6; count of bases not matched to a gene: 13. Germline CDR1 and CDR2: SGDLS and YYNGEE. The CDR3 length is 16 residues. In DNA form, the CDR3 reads TGTGCCAGCAGCCTCGGGACAGGGCCCTTTGGAGATGGCTACACCTTC. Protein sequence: CASSLGTGPFGDGYTF.

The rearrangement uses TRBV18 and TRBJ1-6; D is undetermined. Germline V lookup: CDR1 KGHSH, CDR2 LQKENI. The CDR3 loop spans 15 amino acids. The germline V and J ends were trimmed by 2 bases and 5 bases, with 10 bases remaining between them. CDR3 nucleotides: TGTGCCAGCTCACCATCCCAGGCGAATAATTCACCCCTCCACTTT. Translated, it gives CASSPSQANNSPLHF.

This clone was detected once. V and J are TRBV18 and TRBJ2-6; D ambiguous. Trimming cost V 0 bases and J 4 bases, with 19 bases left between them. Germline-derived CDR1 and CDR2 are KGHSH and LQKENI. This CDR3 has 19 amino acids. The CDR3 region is CASSPPFSGFRPGANVLTF. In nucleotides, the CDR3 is TGTGCCAGCTCACCACCGTTTTCCGGGTTTCGTCCCGGGGCCAACGTCCTGACTTTC.

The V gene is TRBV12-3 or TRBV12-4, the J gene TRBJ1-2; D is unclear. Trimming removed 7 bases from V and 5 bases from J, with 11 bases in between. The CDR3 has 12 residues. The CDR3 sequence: CASTPAGYGYTF. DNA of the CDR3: TGTGCCAGCACCCCCGCGGGGTATGGCTACACCTTC.

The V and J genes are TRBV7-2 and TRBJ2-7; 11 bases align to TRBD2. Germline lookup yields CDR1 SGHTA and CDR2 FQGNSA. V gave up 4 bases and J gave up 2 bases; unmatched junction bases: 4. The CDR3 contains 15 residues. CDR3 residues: CASSSLAGDPYEQYF. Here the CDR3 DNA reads TGTGCCAGCAGCTCACTAGCGGGAGACCCCTACGAGCAGTACTTC. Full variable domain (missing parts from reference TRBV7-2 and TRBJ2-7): GAGVSQSPSNKVTEKGKDVELRCDPISGHTALYWYRQSLGQGLEFLIYFQGNSAPDKSGLPSDRFSAERTGGSVSTLTIQRTQQEDSAVYLCASSSLAGDPYEQYFGPGTRLTVT.

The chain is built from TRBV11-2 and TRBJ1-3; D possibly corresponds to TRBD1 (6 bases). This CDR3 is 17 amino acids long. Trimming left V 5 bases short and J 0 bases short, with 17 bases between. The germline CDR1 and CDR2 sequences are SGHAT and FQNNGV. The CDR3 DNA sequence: TGTGCCAGCAGCCGCCTCGGACAGCTCCTCTCTGGAAACACCATATATTTT. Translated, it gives CASSRLGQLLSGNTIYF.

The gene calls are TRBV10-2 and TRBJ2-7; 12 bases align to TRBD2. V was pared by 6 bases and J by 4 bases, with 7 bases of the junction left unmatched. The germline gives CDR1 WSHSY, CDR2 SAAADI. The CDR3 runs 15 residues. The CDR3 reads CASRSQTSGSYEQYF. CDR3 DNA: TGCGCCAGCAGATCTCAGACTAGCGGGAGTTACGAGCAGTACTTC.

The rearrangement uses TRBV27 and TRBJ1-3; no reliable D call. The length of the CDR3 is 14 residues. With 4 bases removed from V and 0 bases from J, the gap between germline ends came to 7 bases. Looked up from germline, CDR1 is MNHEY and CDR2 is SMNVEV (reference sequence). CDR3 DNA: TGTGCCAGCAGTTGGAGTTTCTCTGGAAACACCATATATTTT. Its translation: CASSWSFSGNTIYF.

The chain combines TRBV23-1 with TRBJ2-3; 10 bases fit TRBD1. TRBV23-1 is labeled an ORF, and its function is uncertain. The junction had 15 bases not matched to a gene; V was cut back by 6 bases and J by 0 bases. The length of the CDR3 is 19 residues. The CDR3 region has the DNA TGCGCCAGCAGGCCTACTGGGGGACAGGGGTTTAGCAGCACAGATACGCAGTATTTT. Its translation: CASRPTGGQGFSSTDTQYF.

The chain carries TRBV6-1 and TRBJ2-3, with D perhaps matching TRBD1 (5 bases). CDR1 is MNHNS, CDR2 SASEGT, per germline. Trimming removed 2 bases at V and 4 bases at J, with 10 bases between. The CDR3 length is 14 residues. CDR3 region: CASSEQGTSDTQYF. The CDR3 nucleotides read TGTGCCAGCAGTGAACAGGGTACTTCAGATACGCAGTATTTT.